The sequence of this T cell receptor beta chain was determined in a study of blood T cell repertoires in COVID-19. The CDR3 spans 15 residues. The ends were cut back, 6 bases at V and 1 base at J, with 15 bases in the middle. Germline V gene lookup returns CDR1 MNHEY and CDR2 SMNVEV (reference sequence). Using immunoSEQ multiplex PCR, the repertoire was profiled, and TCRdb retains in-frame clones only, with some absent. Among approximately 82,000 clones, around 88% were seen once, and the ten largest hold roughly 1.2%. Sequencing input: PBMCs or T cells enriched from blood (not recorded which). This TCR came from a woman in her forties or fifties with acute COVID-19. This chain uses TRBV27 with TRBJ1-1; D is uncertain. The CDR3 reads CASREGAWRNTEAFF. The CDR3 nucleotides read TGTGCCAGCAGAGAGGGCGCATGGAGGAACACTGAAGCTTTCTTT.